The sequence of this T cell receptor (beta chain) was determined in a study of cytomegalovirus exposure and HLA in healthy donors. The overall study: Inside one of the first data releases sat around 77 million unique TCRs taken from HLA-typed donors.

Study-level findings and limits: Certain sequence variants were highly shared and formed a cluster, and this cluster was likely a sequencing artifact. In a later analysis, a missense DCLRE1C variant was linked to TCR beta V- and J-gene trimming. Per a later analysis, HLA-associated TCR beta chains showed more clonal expansion than other, equally common TCR beta chains.

As regards this clone: The antigen is unknown.

Primers included in the PCR were 60 Vbeta and 13 Jbeta primers. The protocol was immunoSEQ multiplex PCR, while the TCRdb copy is restricted to in-frame clones and leaves out a portion. The sample records under 200,000 clones, 65% to 90% being singletons. V was pared by 3 bases and J by 7 bases, with 7 bases between. Germline CDR1 reads SGHTA; CDR2 reads FQGNSA. The CDR3 extends over 12 amino acids. This TCR was sampled from a middle-aged man in good health and CMV-seropositive. The sample consisted of PBMCs. The J gene is TRBJ2-1, the V gene TRBV7-2; TRBD1 might be the D (6 bases). CDR3 nucleotides: TGTGCCAGCAGCTTGGACAGAAATGAGCAGTTCTTC. Protein product: CASSLDRNEQFF.